This T cell receptor beta chain was identified in a study of blood T cell repertoires in COVID-19. Study as a whole: The United States, Italy and Spain were the sources of the acute and convalescent COVID-19 samples. PBMCs, B-cell-depleted T cells, or T cells were the source of the cDNA or gDNA that made up the material.

The germline V gene has CDR1 SEHNR and CDR2 FQNEAQ (reference sequence). Trimming removed 5 bases from V and 0 bases from J; junction bases left unmatched: 3. This CDR3 region has 14 residues. In the study's own analysis: Using reference gene primer amplification, nucleated cell counts were estimated. Clones were read by immunoSEQ multiplex PCR, and TCRdb kept only the in-frame ones, dropping some. The DNA gave D and trimming, while V, J and clone size come from that table. The table has 100,000 to 120,000 clones, around 84% seen once. V gene TRBV7-9 combines with J gene TRBJ1-1; 7 bases are shared with TRBD1. The sequencing input was peripheral blood. The sequence was obtained from a woman of 80 years or more with acute or convalescent COVID-19. The CDR3 spells CASSLDRLNTEAFF. Here the CDR3 DNA reads TGTGCCAGCAGCCTGGACAGGTTGAACACTGAAGCTTTCTTT.